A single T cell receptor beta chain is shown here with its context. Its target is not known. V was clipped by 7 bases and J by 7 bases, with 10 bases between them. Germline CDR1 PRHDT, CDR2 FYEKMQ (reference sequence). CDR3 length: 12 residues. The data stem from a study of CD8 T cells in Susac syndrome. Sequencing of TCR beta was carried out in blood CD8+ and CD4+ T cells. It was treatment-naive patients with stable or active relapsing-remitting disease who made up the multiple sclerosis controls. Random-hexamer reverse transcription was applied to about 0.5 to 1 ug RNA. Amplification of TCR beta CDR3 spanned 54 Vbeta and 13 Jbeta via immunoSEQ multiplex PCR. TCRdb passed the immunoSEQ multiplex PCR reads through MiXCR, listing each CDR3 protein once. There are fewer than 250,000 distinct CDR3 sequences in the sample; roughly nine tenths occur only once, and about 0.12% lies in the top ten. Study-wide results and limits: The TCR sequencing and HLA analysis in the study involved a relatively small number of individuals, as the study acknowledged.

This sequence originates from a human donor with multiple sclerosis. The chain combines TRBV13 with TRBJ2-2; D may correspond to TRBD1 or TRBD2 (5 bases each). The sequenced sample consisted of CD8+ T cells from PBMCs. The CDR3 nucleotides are TGTGCCAGCACGTCGAGGGGCGGGGAGCTGTTTTTT. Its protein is CASTSRGGELFF.